The 17 T cell receptor beta chains below were found in one sample sequenced in a study of post-analysis software for immune sequencing data (dated by TCRdb to the mid-2010s). No cognate antigen is known for these TCRs. Study-level results and caveats: A handful of TRBV segments, including TRBV5-6, TRBV5-1 and TRBV20-1, were significantly more frequent in patients than controls.

Library prep was done by PCR. The listed sequencing device is Illumina HiSeq 2500. To reduce PCR and sequencing biases, unique molecular identifiers were incorporated into the TCR beta cDNA libraries. TCRdb reanalyzed the raw reads on its own, using fastp at Q25 for trimming and MiXCR for clone calling, and kept in-frame beta chains. Every distinct CDR3 protein forms one entry, paired with its most common genes and DNA. The sample data list hundreds of thousands of distinct CDR3 sequences, and approximately 59% of these were observed just once. Clones ranked in the top ten supply around 10% of the sample. The specimen sequenced was blood. Receptors were obtained from a girl aged 2-10 years with multiple sclerosis.

The chain employs TRBV10-3 and TRBJ1-1, with TRBD1 matching 7 bases. Trimming took 6 bases from V and 4 from J; bases not matched to a gene: 8. Germline V CDR1 and CDR2: ENHRY, SYGVKD. The CDR3 covers 14 residues. CDR3 protein: CAIRTMTGITEAFF. The CDR3 nucleotides read TGTGCCATCAGGACGATGACAGGGATCACTGAAGCTTTCTTT.

CDR3 in amino acids: CSVAYRVARDYGYTF. In DNA, the CDR3 is TGCAGCGTTGCCTACAGGGTGGCGCGAGACTATGGCTACACCTTC. This rearrangement joins TRBV29-1 to TRBJ1-2; tentatively, D is TRBD1 (6 bases). Germline-derived CDR1 and CDR2 are SQVTM and ANQGSEA. CDR3 length equals 15 residues. V lost 4 bases and J lost 3, with 18 bases in between.

This clonotype has more than one count but fewer than ten. V usage is TRBV29-1 and J usage is TRBJ1-1; D ambiguous. The V end was cut by 3 bases, the J end by 0 bases, with 8 bases between. The CDR3 totals 13 residues. The germline gives CDR1 SQVTM, CDR2 ANQGSEA. The CDR3 region has the DNA TGCAGCGTTGACCGGAACTTGAACACTGAAGCTTTCTTT. This codes for CSVDRNLNTEAFF.

In its sample, this clonotype was seen a few times. The chain couples TRBV5-1 to TRBJ2-3; 7 bases map to TRBD1. The CDR3 totals 15 residues. Germline V gene sequence: CDR1 SGHRS, CDR2 YFSETQ. Trimming took 4 bases from V and 0 from J; bases not matched to a gene: 5. CDR3 bases: TGCGCCAGCAGCCAGGGGACAGAGAGCACAGATACGCAGTATTTT. As protein: CASSQGTESTDTQYF.

The V gene is TRBV30, the J gene TRBJ1-1; the D is unclear. The V and J ends lost 3 bases and 1 base respectively, with 6 bases between them. This CDR3 has 12 residues. Per the germline V gene, CDR1 is GTSNPN and CDR2 is SVGIG (reference sequence). The CDR3 region is CAWRVANTEAFF. DNA for the CDR3: TGTGCCTGGAGGGTAGCGAACACTGAAGCTTTCTTT.

This clonotype has just a few counts. The J gene is TRBJ2-1, the V gene TRBV6-5; D call uncertain. The CDR3 runs to 15 residues. The V and J ends lost 6 bases and 8 bases respectively, with 20 bases between them. Germline lookup yields CDR1 MNHEY and CDR2 SVGAGI. In DNA form, the CDR3 reads TGTGCCAGCAGGGCGGACGTGGCTGGTGACTATGAGCAGTTCTTC. Translated: CASRADVAGDYEQFF.

The chain employs TRBV7-9 and TRBJ2-1; 11 nucleotides line up with TRBD2. The CDR3 sequence is 18 residues long. V trimming: 1 base; J trimming: 0 bases; junction bases outside the gene matches: 5. CDR1 SEHNR and CDR2 FQNEAQ come from the germline V gene (reference sequence). The chain's CDR3 is CASSLVVAGGSSYNEQFF. For the CDR3, the DNA is TGTGCCAGCAGCTTAGTGGTAGCGGGGGGGAGCTCCTACAATGAGCAGTTCTTC.

The CDR3 nucleotides are TGTGCCAGCCAGGCCGCCGGAGATACGCAGTATTTT. Its translation is CASQAAGDTQYF. The J gene is TRBJ2-3, the V gene TRBV10-3; D call uncertain. CDR1 is ENHRY, CDR2 SYGVKD, per germline. Trimming took off 10 bases at V and 5 bases at J, with 13 bases between the two ends. The CDR3 length is 12 residues.

This rearrangement joins TRBV6-2 or TRBV6-3 to TRBJ2-7, with 10 bases that match TRBD2. There are 16 residues in the CDR3. The germline V gene encodes CDR1 MNHEY and CDR2 SVGEGT. V shed 4 bases, J shed 2 bases, and the junction held 8 bases outside the gene matches. The CDR3 DNA sequence: TGTGCCAGCAGTTCCTTCGGACTAGCGGAGCCCTACGAGCAGTACTTC. This translates into CASSSFGLAEPYEQYF.

The chain employs TRBV20-1 and TRBJ2-7; 11 nucleotides match TRBD2. The CDR3 is 17 amino acids. CDR1 DFQATT and CDR2 SNEGSKA come from the germline V gene (reference sequence). J gave up 0 bases and V 7 bases, and 14 bases lay outside the gene matches. For the CDR3, the DNA is TGCAGTGTTGAGGCTAGCGGGGGGCATACGAGCTCCTACGAGCAGTACTTC. It encodes CSVEASGGHTSSYEQYF.

The J gene is TRBJ2-7, the V gene TRBV9, with 9 bases matching TRBD2. Unmatched junction bases numbered 1, after V lost 0 bases and J lost 6 bases. Germline CDR1 reads SGDLS; CDR2 reads YYNGEE. The CDR3 has 13 amino acids. The CDR3 nucleotides read TGTGCCAGCAGCGTAGGCGGGAGGGGCGAGCAGTACTTC. It codes for CASSVGGRGEQYF.

The chain employs TRBV4-2 and TRBJ2-5, with D possibly being TRBD2 (5 bases). The CDR3 totals 15 residues. CDR1 and CDR2 (germline): LGHNA, YNFKEQ. V gave up 1 base and J gave up 5 bases, with 14 bases separating them. This CDR3 reads CASSQVWKGEETQYF. The CDR3 DNA reads as TGTGCCAGCAGCCAAGTCTGGAAGGGAGAGGAGACCCAGTACTTC.

This clonotype was counted only a few times. The genes are TRBV7-9 and TRBJ1-2, with D uncertain. CDR3 length: 14 amino acids. Trimming stripped 5 bases from V and 5 bases from J, with 15 bases between. Germline loops: CDR1 SEHNR, CDR2 FQNEAQ (reference sequence). The CDR3 reads CASSPRGTQYGYTF. As DNA, the CDR3 is TGTGCCAGCAGCCCCCGGGGAACCCAGTATGGCTACACCTTC.

Of note for this clonotype: The junction departs from germline at one end; a sequencing error may be responsible. This chain joins TRBV10-2 and TRBJ2-3, with D tentatively TRBD1 or TRBD2 (6 bases each). The CDR3 length is 16 residues. Germline CDR1 reads WSHSY; CDR2 reads SAAADI. The chain's CDR3 is CTSSVGGGEGTDTQYF. The CDR3 DNA follows: TGCACCAGCAGTGTGGGGGGCGGGGAAGGAACAGATACGCAGTATTTT.

J is TRBJ2-7 and V is TRBV6-2 or TRBV6-3; no clear D. Germline V gives CDR1 MNHEY, CDR2 SVGEGT. Trimming shortened V by 8 bases and J by 2 bases, and 10 bases separated the two germline ends. The CDR3 runs 12 residues. The CDR3 DNA is TGTGCCAGCGGCTGGACGCCCTACGAGCAGTACTTC. Translating gives CASGWTPYEQYF.

This clonotype turned up a few times. The genes are TRBV10-3 and TRBJ2-5; 7 bases fit TRBD2. Near its end, the DNA agrees better with TRBJ2-7, so the J call may be wrong. This CDR3 has 13 residues. Looked up from germline, CDR1 is ENHRY and CDR2 is SYGVKD. CDR3 in amino acids: CAISALGGREQYF. CDR3 nucleotides: TGTGCCATCAGTGCACTGGGAGGGCGCGAGCAGTACTTC.

The CDR3: CASSRGPTTGELFF. The DNA for the CDR3 is TGCGCCAGCAGCCGGGGACCTACCACCGGGGAGCTGTTTTTT. The V gene is TRBV4-1, the J gene TRBJ2-2; D is possibly TRBD1 or TRBD2 (5 bases each). Per the germline V gene, CDR1 is MGHRA and CDR2 is YSYEKL. CDR3 length: 14 amino acids. Trimming cost V 4 bases and J 4 bases, with 10 bases left between them.